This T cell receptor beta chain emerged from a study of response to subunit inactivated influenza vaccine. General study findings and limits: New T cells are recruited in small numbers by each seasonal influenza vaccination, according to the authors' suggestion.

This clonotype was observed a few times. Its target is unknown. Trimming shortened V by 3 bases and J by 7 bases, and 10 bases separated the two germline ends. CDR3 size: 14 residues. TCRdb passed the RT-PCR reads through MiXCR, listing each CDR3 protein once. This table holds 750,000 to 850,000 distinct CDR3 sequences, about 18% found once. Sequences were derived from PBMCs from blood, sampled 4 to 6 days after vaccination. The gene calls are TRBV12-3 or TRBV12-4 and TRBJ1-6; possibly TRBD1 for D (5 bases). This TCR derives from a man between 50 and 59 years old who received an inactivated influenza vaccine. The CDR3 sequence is CASSFAGLNSPLHF. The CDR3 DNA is TGTGCCAGCAGTTTTGCAGGGCTCAATTCACCCCTCCACTTT.